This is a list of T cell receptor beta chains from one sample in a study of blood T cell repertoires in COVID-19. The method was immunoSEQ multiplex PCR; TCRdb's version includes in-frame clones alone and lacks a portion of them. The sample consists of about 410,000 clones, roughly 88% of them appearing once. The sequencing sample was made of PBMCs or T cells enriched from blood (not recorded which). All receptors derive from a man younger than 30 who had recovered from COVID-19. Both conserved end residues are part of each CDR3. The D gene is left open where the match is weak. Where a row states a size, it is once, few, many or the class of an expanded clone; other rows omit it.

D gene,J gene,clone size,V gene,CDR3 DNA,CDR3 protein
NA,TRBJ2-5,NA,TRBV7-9,TGTGCCAGCAGCCCGGGGGACGGGGTCCAAGAGACCCAGTACTTC,CASSPGDGVQETQYF
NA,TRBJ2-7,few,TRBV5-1,TGCGCCAGCAGCCCAGCAGGGACCTACGAGCAGTACTTC,CASSPAGTYEQYF
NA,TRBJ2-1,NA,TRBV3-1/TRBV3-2,TGTGCCAGCAGCCAAGACCAGTTCTCCTACAATGAGCAGTTCTTC,CASSQDQFSYNEQFF
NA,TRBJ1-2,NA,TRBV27,TGTGCCAGCGGGTCTTTTGGGACTGCGGGTCGATATGGCTACACCTTC,CASGSFGTAGRYGYTF
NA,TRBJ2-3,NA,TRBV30,TGTGCCAGCAAAAGCGGACCCTCGGATACGCAGTATTTT,CASKSGPSDTQYF
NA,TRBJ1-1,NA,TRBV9,TGTGCCAGCAGCGTAGTTCCACAGGGTTTCGGCACTGAAGCTTTCTTT,CASSVVPQGFGTEAFF
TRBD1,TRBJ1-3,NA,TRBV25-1,TGTGCCAGCATTAAGGGACAGTCAAACACCATATATTTT,CASIKGQSNTIYF
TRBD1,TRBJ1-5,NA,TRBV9,TGTGCCAGCAGCGTAGCCGAGGGGACAGGGAGGTATAGCAATCAGCCCCAGCATTTT,CASSVAEGTGRYSNQPQHF
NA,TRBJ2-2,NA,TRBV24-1,TGTGCCACCAGTGATTGGGCCCCGGGGACCGGGGAGCTGTTTTTT,CATSDWAPGTGELFF
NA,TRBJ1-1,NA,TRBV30,TGTGCCTGGAATTGGGGGGGTAAACGTGGCACTGAAGCTTTCTTT,CAWNWGGKRGTEAFF
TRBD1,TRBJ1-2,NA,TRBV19,TGTGCCAGTCGGGACAGGGGGCTCGACTATGGCTACACCTTC,CASRDRGLDYGYTF
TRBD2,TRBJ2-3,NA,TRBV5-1,TGCGCCAGCAGCTGGACTAGCAGTCTGGGCACAGATACGCAGTATTTT,CASSWTSSLGTDTQYF
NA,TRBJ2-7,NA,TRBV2,TGTGCCAGCAGTGAAGCACCGGAGCCTCCCTACGAGCAGTACTTC,CASSEAPEPPYEQYF
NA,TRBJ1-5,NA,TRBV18,TGTGCCAGCTCATCCTTCTCCCCAGAAATGGGCCGAAGGGGGAGGGAAGGGGGCAATCAGCCCCAGCATTTT,CASSSFSPEMGRRGREGGNQPQHF
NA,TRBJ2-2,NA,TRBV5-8,TGTGCCAGCAGTAAGACATACACCGGGGAGCTGTTTTTT,CASSKTYTGELFF
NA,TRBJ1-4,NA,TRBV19,TGTGCCAGTAGTGGCCAACAGGCGACTAATGAAAAACTGTTTTTT,CASSGQQATNEKLFF
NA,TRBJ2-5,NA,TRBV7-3,TGTGCCAGCAGCTTAGAGGCTGGGGAGACCCAGTACTTC,CASSLEAGETQYF
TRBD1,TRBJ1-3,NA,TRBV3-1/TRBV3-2,TGTGCCAGCAGCCTCTCCGGGACAGGGAACACCATATATTTT,CASSLSGTGNTIYF
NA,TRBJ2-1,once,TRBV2,TGTGCCAGCAGATCCACATGGGAGAATGAGCAGTTCTTC,CASRSTWENEQFF
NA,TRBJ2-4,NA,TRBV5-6,TGTGCCAGCAGCTTGGAGGGAGGCAACATTCAGTACTTC,CASSLEGGNIQYF